This entry features one T cell receptor (beta chain) sequence. The sample originates from a study of T cell responses to AZD1222 COVID-19 vaccine. Between the trimmed V and J ends, which lost 5 bases and 2 bases, there was a span of 13 bases. In germline, CDR1 is SEHNR, CDR2 FQNEAQ (reference sequence). This CDR3 has 15 residues. Measured with immunoSEQ multiplex PCR; TCRdb has only the in-frame clones, and not every one. The repertoire consists of 120,000 or so clones, with 85% to 90% occurring once and the leading ten covering 11%. This specimen was peripheral blood, taken on day 0 of MenACWY control vaccination. The chain has TRBV7-9 and TRBJ1-5; D unresolved. The clonotype originates from an adult in good health. CDR3 bases: TGTGCCAGCAGCCCCGATCAGGCTGGCAATCAGCCCCAGCATTTT. Protein product: CASSPDQAGNQPQHF.